This entry features one T cell receptor beta chain sequence. Its antigen specificity is not known. Base qualities were left out, and no much larger clone turns up one base away. This entry is derived from a study of blood T cell repertoires in COVID-19 (dated by TCRdb to 2020 to 2022). Regarding the research as a whole: The collaborator samples originated in the United States, Italy and Spain and spanned the acute and convalescent phases of COVID-19. Subjects who had been exposed to COVID-19, were actively infected with it, or had recovered from it provided the deeply sampled blood TCRbeta repertoires that made up the dataset. The samples were drawn from the first 160 participants of the ongoing ImmuneRACE study and from 950 to 1,500 subjects provided by 6 global collaborators. The prospective study material was composed of cDNA or gDNA derived from T cells, B-cell-depleted T cells, or PBMCs. Nearly every sample came with metadata listing a de-identified subject ID, COVID-19 status, age in years and sex. Where HLA class I and class II types were available, the types were taken from metadata supplied by the sample provider, not from assay-based typing. The repertoires were released in a freely available public database meant as a resource for research on the immune response to SARS-CoV-2.

In Seattle, one collaborating source enrolled patients while the infection was active and tracked those patients longitudinally over the course of disease. The collaborating institutions used their own protocols to collect whole blood in K2EDTA tubes. For TCRbeta analysis, collaborator samples were shipped as frozen whole blood, as isolated PBMCs, or as DNA extracted from either sample type. General conclusions and limits of the study: The quantity of clinical and demographic metadata differed by source and by participant and was supplied without curation.

CDR1 LNHDA and CDR2 SQIVND were looked up in the germline V gene (reference sequence). V is trimmed back by 2 bases and J by 2 bases, and the junction contains 4 bases that no gene match accounts for. The CDR3 measures 15 amino acids from cysteine to phenylalanine. Here the CDR3 DNA is all that survives: 45 bases in frame from base 1. TCRbeta CDR3 regions were amplified from genomic DNA by means of the immunoSEQ Assay, a bias-controlled multiplex PCR. The authors processed their data as follows. Within the assay, amplification of reference gene primers was used to estimate how many nucleated cells each sample contained. Sequence reads were collapsed and filtered to measure the absolute abundance of every unique TCRbeta CDR3 rearrangement. For each sample, productive Simpson clonality was calculated as the square root of Simpson's diversity index over productive rearrangements. This immuneACCESS table, as held by TCRdb, lists in-frame sequences with V and J called but not all clones. Of the missing ones, under half trace to an unresolved V gene in checked studies; the others have no known cause. That table furnishes V, J and clone size, whereas the DNA furnished D and trimming. The sample table records just over 300,000 clones; about nine tenths of these occur just once. 1.8% of the sample belongs to the ten largest clones.

The rearranged chain carries TRBV19 and TRBJ1-2, with 8 bases in between that match TRBD1. The source of this sequence is a woman younger than 45 with COVID-19, enrolled during active disease. The specimen was peripheral blood. The CDR3 reads CASSIRTGTNYGYTF. The bases read TGTGCCAGTAGTATAAGGACAGGGACGAACTATGGCTACACCTTC.